The present T cell receptor beta chain was sequenced within a study of cytomegalovirus exposure and HLA in healthy donors. The PCR ran on 60 Vbeta and 13 Jbeta primers. The table came from immunoSEQ multiplex PCR; TCRdb's copy has only in-frame clones and leaves some out. The repertoire holds about 180,000 clones, about 69% seen once, with 2% to 2.5% in the top ten. This CDR3 is built from 14 residues. The germline V gene encodes CDR1 SGHRS and CDR2 YFSETQ. Trimming removed 0 bases at V and 5 bases at J, with 9 bases between. The V and J genes are TRBV5-1 and TRBJ1-5; unclear D gene. Sequencing was performed on PBMCs. The receptor was isolated from a human donor in good health. DNA for the CDR3: TGCGCCAGCAGCTTGGATCGGGGAGATCAGCCCCAGCATTTT. Protein: CASSLDRGDQPQHF.